The 30 T cell receptor beta chains presented below share a single source sample, sequenced in a study of cytomegalovirus exposure and HLA in healthy donors. The PCR ran on 60 Vbeta and 13 Jbeta primers. Method: immunoSEQ multiplex PCR; TCRdb's copy keeps in-frame clones and lacks some. Among around 150,000 clones listed, roughly four fifths were seen once. Sequencing was done on a sample of PBMCs. These receptors originate from a man in his fifties in good health and CMV-seropositive.

This clone showed up just once. This chain joins TRBV4-1 and TRBJ1-4, with 7 bases that match TRBD1. Germline-derived CDR1 and CDR2 are MGHRA and YSYEKL. Trimming removed 4 bases from V and 6 bases from J; junction bases left unmatched: 11. CDR3 length: 16 residues. The CDR3 nucleotides are TGCGCCAGCAGCCTTTCAATAGGAGGGGGCTATGAAAAACTGTTTTTT. Translating gives CASSLSIGGGYEKLFF.

V and J are TRBV28 and TRBJ2-3; TRBD2 matches at 11 bases. Germline assignment: CDR1 MDHEN and CDR2 SYDVKM. This CDR3 contains 16 residues. The J segment lost 4 bases and the V segment lost 3 bases, leaving 6 bases of the junction unmatched. For the CDR3, the DNA is TGTGCCAGCAGTTTGGGTAGCGGGGGGGCCGCAGATACGCAGTATTTT. Translation gives CASSLGSGGAADTQYF.

The genes are TRBV5-5 and TRBJ2-7; D gene unclear. CDR3 size: 14 residues. Germline CDR1 SGHKS, CDR2 YYEKEE (reference sequence). Trimming removed 0 bases from V and 1 base from J, with 8 bases in between. The CDR3 region has the DNA TGTGCCAGCAGCTTGGATCCAGGTTCCTACGAGCAGTACTTC. Amino acid sequence: CASSLDPGSYEQYF.

The chain couples TRBV7-3 to TRBJ2-7; 7 nucleotides agree with TRBD2. Germline V lookup: CDR1 SGHTA, CDR2 FQGTGA. The V and J ends lost 4 bases and 0 bases, in that order; junction bases with no gene match: 15. CDR3 size: 18 residues. The CDR3 spells CASSSGGSGGGSSYEQYF. The DNA of the CDR3 is TGTGCCAGCAGCTCCGGGGGGTCGGGCGGGGGAAGCTCCTACGAGCAGTACTTC.

The count of this clone is one. This rearrangement joins TRBV10-3 to TRBJ1-1, with D perhaps matching TRBD1 (6 bases). V gave up 11 bases and J gave up 2 bases, with 12 bases separating them. CDR3 size: 12 residues. CDR1 is ENHRY and CDR2 is SYGVKD in the germline V gene. DNA of the CDR3: TGTGCCGTCACGGGACAAAACACTGAAGCTTTCTTT. Its translation is CAVTGQNTEAFF.

This clone has only a few counts. The V gene is TRBV29-1, the J gene TRBJ2-2, with 8 nucleotides matching TRBD1. The germline V gene has CDR1 SQVTM and CDR2 ANQGSEA. The CDR3 has 13 amino acids. V lost 7 bases and J lost 7; bases outside the gene matches: 8. The DNA for the CDR3 is TGCAGCGCCTATCAGGGGGCTGGCGGGGAGCTGTTTTTT. It translates to CSAYQGAGGELFF.

This clone was counted a few times. Here the CDR3 DNA reads TGTGCCAGCAGTTCCCCGGGACAGCGCAATTCACCCCTCCACTTT. It translates to CASSSPGQRNSPLHF. The chain recombines TRBV6-5 with TRBJ1-6; 7 positions agree with TRBD1. Germline V lookup: CDR1 MNHEY, CDR2 SVGAGI. This CDR3 spans 15 amino acids. After removal of 4 bases from V and 7 bases from J, the junction contained 7 bases not matched to a gene.

V gene TRBV6-1 combines with J gene TRBJ2-7; 9 bases agree with TRBD1. CDR3 length equals 15 residues. Trimming at V came to 2 bases and at J to 5 bases, leaving 7 bases not matched to a gene. Looked up from germline, CDR1 is MNHNS and CDR2 is SASEGT. CDR3 sequence: CASSETGTGSDEQYF. The CDR3 nucleotides are TGTGCCAGCAGTGAAACCGGGACAGGGTCCGACGAGCAGTACTTC.

This clone has only a few counts. The V gene is TRBV6-6, the J gene TRBJ1-4, with D perhaps TRBD1 (5 bases). CDR1 is MNHNY, CDR2 SVGAGI, per germline (reference sequence). The CDR3 extends over 14 amino acids. V dropped 10 bases and J dropped 8 bases, with 20 bases sitting between them. CDR3 sequence: CATREGRAGEKLFF. In DNA, the CDR3 is TGTGCCACGCGGGAGGGGAGGGCTGGCGAAAAACTGTTTTTT.

The sample holds one count of this clone. CDR3 in amino acids: CASSERPGRASNSPLHF. CDR3 nucleotides: TGTGCCAGCAGTGAACGCCCAGGGAGGGCCAGCAATTCACCCCTCCACTTT. The chain is built from TRBV6-1 and TRBJ1-6, with D possibly being TRBD1 (5 bases). The CDR3 has 17 residues. Germline V gene data show CDR1 as MNHNS and CDR2 as SASEGT. V lost 2 bases and J lost 7, with 18 bases in between.

The chain employs TRBV6-5 and TRBJ1-1; 7 bases align to TRBD1. Germline V gene sequence: CDR1 MNHEY, CDR2 SVGAGI. The CDR3 contains 14 residues. The trim removed 4 bases at V and 5 bases at J, leaving 7 bases unmatched. The DNA of the CDR3 is TGTGCCAGCAGTTGGGTCACAGGGGAAACTGAAGCTTTCTTT. This translates into CASSWVTGETEAFF.

The rearrangement links TRBV6-6 to TRBJ2-5; 7 nucleotides align to TRBD2. The CDR3 contains 15 residues. CDR1 and CDR2 from the germline V gene are MNHNY and SVGAGI (reference sequence). After removal of 2 bases from V and 2 bases from J, the junction contained 5 bases not matched to a gene. Written as DNA, the CDR3 is TGTGCCAGCAGTTACCTGGGAGGGGCGCAAGAGACCCAGTACTTC. Its protein product is CASSYLGGAQETQYF.

J is TRBJ2-3 and V is TRBV29-1, with 9 bases identical to TRBD1. The CDR3 has 14 amino acids. Germline V gene sequence: CDR1 SQVTM, CDR2 ANQGSEA. V was clipped by 6 bases and J by 2 bases; unmatched bases: 6. The CDR3 spells CSVARQGVTDTQYF. For the CDR3, the DNA is TGCAGCGTGGCTAGACAGGGGGTCACAGATACGCAGTATTTT.

The rearrangement uses TRBV7-2 and TRBJ2-1, with unresolved D. Germline V gene sequence: CDR1 SGHTA, CDR2 FQGNSA. CDR3 length equals 13 residues. V lost 3 bases, J lost 8 bases, and 11 bases lay in between. DNA for the CDR3: TGTGCCAGCAGCTTCGTTCCCCTCGATGAGCAGTTCTTC. It translates to CASSFVPLDEQFF.

This chain links TRBV4-3 with TRBJ1-6; TRBD1 aligns across 8 bases. The V segment lost 3 bases and the J segment 9 bases; nucleotides outside the gene matches: 10. This CDR3 is built from 16 residues. Germline lookup yields CDR1 LGHNA and CDR2 YSLEER. CDR3: CASSQSDRGWSSPLHF. The DNA for the CDR3 is TGCGCCAGCAGCCAGAGCGACAGGGGATGGAGTTCACCCCTCCACTTT.

This clone turned up a few times. The rearrangement links TRBV5-4 to TRBJ2-5, with 8 positions matching TRBD2. The ends lost 1 base at V and 4 bases at J; junction bases unmatched: 6. The CDR3 extends over 15 amino acids. Germline CDR1 reads SGHNT; CDR2 reads YYREEE (reference sequence). CDR3 DNA sequence: TGTGCCAGCAGCTTGTCCCTGACTAGCGCAGAGACCCAGTACTTC. Residues: CASSLSLTSAETQYF.

The chain is built from TRBV28 and TRBJ1-5; TRBD1 is a possible D gene (6 bases). The CDR3 contains 15 residues. Trimming took off 8 bases at V and 2 bases at J, with 16 bases between the two ends. Germline lookup yields CDR1 MDHEN and CDR2 SYDVKM. The CDR3 coding sequence is TGTGCCAGCGGATCACAGGGTCGGGGCAATCAGCCCCAGCATTTT. Translated: CASGSQGRGNQPQHF.

This clone was observed a handful of times. The V call is TRBV5-1, the J call TRBJ1-2; TRBD1 matches 10 bases. Germline assignment: CDR1 SGHRS and CDR2 YFSETQ. CDR3 length equals 15 residues. Germline trimming cut 4 bases from V and 6 bases from J; bases unmatched to any gene: 9. The DNA for the CDR3 is TGCGCCAGCAGCCGGGACAGGGGTTATTTGGATGGCTACACCTTC. Protein: CASSRDRGYLDGYTF. Complete variable domain (other parts from reference TRBV5-1 and TRBJ1-2): KAGVTQTPRYLIKTRGQQVTLSCSPISGHRSVSWYQQTPGQGLQFLFEYFSETQRNKGNFPGRFSGRQFSNSRSEMNVSTLELGDSALYLCASSRDRGYLDGYTFGSGTRLTVV.

As DNA, the CDR3 is TGTGCCAGCAGCGATACCGGGACAGGGTATTTCTTT. Translating it yields CASSDTGTGYFF. The chain uses TRBV9 and TRBJ1-1, with 9 nucleotides matching TRBD1. Germline V gene sequence: CDR1 SGDLS, CDR2 YYNGEE. V dropped 3 bases and J dropped 13; count of bases not matched to a gene: 7. CDR3 size: 12 residues.

The genes are TRBV9 and TRBJ1-1, with D unresolved. CDR1 is SGDLS, CDR2 YYNGEE, per germline. The CDR3 has 17 amino acids. The V end was cut by 0 bases, the J end by 4 bases, with 19 bases between. This CDR3 reads CASSVAGSTAASTEAFF. The DNA for the CDR3 is TGTGCCAGCAGCGTAGCGGGGAGTACAGCGGCGTCCACTGAAGCTTTCTTT.

The chain joins TRBV19 to TRBJ1-5; D is unresolved. The CDR3 extends over 16 amino acids. The germline CDR1 and CDR2 sequences are LNHDA and SQIVND (reference sequence). Trimming shortened V by 1 base and J by 2 bases, and 12 bases separated the two germline ends. The CDR3 region has the DNA TGTGCCAGTAGTATAGTCGGCAGGTTGGGCAATCAGCCCCAGCATTTT. It encodes CASSIVGRLGNQPQHF.

This chain connects TRBV5-1 to TRBJ2-5; TRBD1 matches at 7 bases. The germline CDR1 and CDR2 sequences are SGHRS and YFSETQ. V gave up 0 bases and J gave up 5 bases; unmatched junction bases: 4. CDR3 length: 14 amino acids. The CDR3 nucleotides read TGCGCCAGCAGCTTGGGAAGCAGGGGGGAGACCCAGTACTTC. Residues: CASSLGSRGETQYF.

The chain combines TRBV6-5 with TRBJ1-1, with 8 bases matching TRBD1. With V trimmed by 2 bases and J by 5 bases, 1 base remained unmatched. The CDR3 has 13 amino acids. Germline V gives CDR1 MNHEY, CDR2 SVGAGI. The CDR3 coding sequence is TGTGCCAGCAGTTACGGGGACAGGACTGAAGCTTTCTTT. Translation gives CASSYGDRTEAFF.

This clone was recorded once. The chain recombines TRBV11-2 with TRBJ2-1; possibly TRBD2 for D (6 bases). CDR1 SGHAT and CDR2 FQNNGV come from the germline V gene. The CDR3 extends over 17 amino acids. The V end lost 1 base, the J end lost 3 bases, and 16 bases lay between the germline ends. In DNA, the CDR3 is TGTGCCAGCAGCTTAGCTCCCGGACTACCACTCTACAATGAGCAGTTCTTC. It specifies CASSLAPGLPLYNEQFF.

The chain joins TRBV7-9 to TRBJ2-7; 7 nucleotides align to TRBD1. Germline V gene data show CDR1 as SEHNR and CDR2 as FQNEAQ (reference sequence). The CDR3 totals 13 residues. Unmatched junction bases numbered 6, after V lost 5 bases and J lost 5 bases. As DNA, the CDR3 is TGTGCCAGCAGCCCATTGACAGGGAACGAGCAGTACTTC. Translation: CASSPLTGNEQYF.

This rearrangement joins TRBV28 to TRBJ1-3; D not resolved. Trimming shortened V by 3 bases and J by 2 bases, and 11 bases separated the two germline ends. The CDR3 extends over 15 amino acids. The germline V gene has CDR1 MDHEN and CDR2 SYDVKM. DNA of the CDR3: TGTGCCAGCAGTTTTTTGGGGAGGGCTGGAAACACCATATATTTT. Amino acid sequence: CASSFLGRAGNTIYF.

This clone was observed a handful of times. The chain recombines TRBV5-6 with TRBJ1-2; D is ambiguous. V lost 3 bases to trimming and J lost 4 bases, with 4 bases between them. The CDR3 contains 11 residues. Germline CDR1 SGHDT, CDR2 YYEEEE. CDR3 amino acids: CASSSGYGYTF. The CDR3 coding sequence is TGTGCCAGCAGCTCCGGCTATGGCTACACCTTC. Combining the CDR3 with reference TRBV5-6 and TRBJ1-2 gives the whole variable domain DAGVTQSPTHLIKTRGQQVTLRCSPKSGHDTVSWYQQALGQGPQFIFQYYEEEERQRGNFPDRFSGHQFPNYSSELNVNALLLGDSALYLCASSSGYGYTFGSGTRLTVV.

The CDR3 DNA reads as TGTGCCAGCAGTCCGACAGGGGGCCCTAGCTCCTACGAGCAGTACTTC. Its protein product is CASSPTGGPSSYEQYF. The V and J genes are TRBV9 and TRBJ2-7, with 10 bases matching TRBD1. The CDR3 runs to 16 residues. Germline CDR1 SGDLS, CDR2 YYNGEE. J gave up 0 bases and V 5 bases, and 8 bases lay outside the gene matches.

This chain uses TRBV7-9 with TRBJ2-7; TRBD1 might be the D (5 bases). The germline V gene encodes CDR1 SEHNR and CDR2 FQNEAQ (reference sequence). Trimming removed 5 bases at V and 6 bases at J, with 17 bases between. This CDR3 is 14 amino acids long. The CDR3 DNA sequence: TGTGCCAGCAGCCCCCGGAAGGGGTTGGGCGAGCAGTACTTC. Amino acid sequence: CASSPRKGLGEQYF. Based on the CDR3 plus reference TRBV7-9 and TRBJ2-7, the full variable domain is DTGVSQNPRHKITKRGQNVTFRCDPISEHNRLYWYRQTLGQGPEFLTYFQNEAQLEKSRLLSDRFSAERPKGSFSTLEIQRTEQGDSAMYLCASSPRKGLGEQYFGPGTRLTVT.

The chain employs TRBV27 and TRBJ2-5; maybe TRBD1 (6 bases). Germline assignment: CDR1 MNHEY and CDR2 SMNVEV (reference sequence). The CDR3 covers 16 residues. V was trimmed by 4 bases and J by 1 base, leaving 16 bases between them. The DNA for the CDR3 is TGTGCCAGCAGTTCATTGGACAGAGCTGGCCAAGAGACCCAGTACTTC. It yields the protein CASSSLDRAGQETQYF.